This passage covers 7 T cell receptor beta chains from one sample sequenced in a study of Ad26.COV2.S vaccination and SARS-CoV-2 variants. Sample treatment: 19 received Ad26.COV2.S at low or high dose, single or two shots; roughly five received placebo; per-sample allocation not given. Sampling occurred on day 63 after the first vaccine or placebo injection. Produced via immunoSEQ multiplex PCR; TCRdb's table is partial and in-frame only. The sample includes about 390,000 clones, 92% of them seen just once. Sequenced material: peripheral blood, taken in a trial of Ad26.COV2.S vaccine versus placebo. The source of these receptors is a person aged 18-65 years who received the Ad26.COV2.S COVID-19 vaccine or a placebo.

The V gene is TRBV19, the J gene TRBJ2-2, with TRBD2 as a possible D gene (7 bases). This CDR3 has 14 amino acids. Between the trimmed V and J ends, which lost 7 bases and 2 bases, there was a span of 11 bases. CDR1 and CDR2 (germline): LNHDA, SQIVND (reference sequence). The CDR3 here is CASKAGANTGELFF. CDR3 sequence (DNA): TGTGCCAGTAAGGCGGGGGCTAACACCGGGGAGCTGTTTTTT. The whole variable domain, remainder taken from reference TRBV19 and TRBJ2-2, is DGGITQSPKYLFRKEGQNVTLSCEQNLNHDAMYWYRQDPGQGLRLIYYSQIVNDFQKGDIAEGYSVSREKKESFPLTVTSAQKNPTAFYLCASKAGANTGELFFGEGSRLTVL.

This rearrangement joins TRBV9 to TRBJ2-5, with a tentative D call TRBD1 (5 bases). Germline V CDR1 and CDR2: SGDLS, YYNGEE. V lost 3 bases to trimming and J lost 4 bases, with 7 bases between them. The CDR3 spans 12 residues. The CDR3 bases are TGTGCCAGCAGCGCTGGGGCAGAGACCCAGTACTTC. It encodes CASSAGAETQYF.

V gene TRBV11-2 combines with J gene TRBJ1-1; possible D gene TRBD1, 5 bases. The germline V gene has CDR1 SGHAT and CDR2 FQNNGV. The CDR3 totals 14 residues. V was trimmed by 2 bases and J by 4 bases, leaving 11 bases between them. CDR3 amino acids: CASSLQARGTEAFF. In DNA, the CDR3 is TGTGCCAGCAGCTTACAGGCTAGGGGCACTGAAGCTTTCTTT. Full variable domain (remainder filled in from reference TRBV11-2 and TRBJ1-1): EAGVAQSPRYKIIEKRQSVAFWCNPISGHATLYWYQQILGQGPKLLIQFQNNGVVDDSQLPKDRFSAERLKGVDSTLKIQPAKLEDSAVYLCASSLQARGTEAFFGQGTRLTVV.

This clone was picked up one time. The V call is TRBV7-2, the J call TRBJ1-4; D gene unclear. Germline V gene data show CDR1 as SGHTA and CDR2 as FQGNSA. The CDR3 consists of 16 residues. Trimming took off 1 base at V and 2 bases at J, with 11 bases between the two ends. In DNA, the CDR3 is TGTGCCAGCAGCTTAGTACCCCTGGGCACTAATGAAAAACTGTTTTTT. Its protein is CASSLVPLGTNEKLFF. The full variable domain, completed using reference TRBV7-2 and TRBJ1-4, is GAGVSQSPSNKVTEKGKDVELRCDPISGHTALYWYRQSLGQGLEFLIYFQGNSAPDKSGLPSDRFSAERTGGSVSTLTIQRTQQEDSAVYLCASSLVPLGTNEKLFFGSGTQLSVL.

The chain joins TRBV7-6 to TRBJ2-7; D is possibly TRBD1 (5 bases). The V and J ends lost 1 base and 0 bases respectively, with 10 bases between them. Germline-derived CDR1 and CDR2 are SGHVS and FNYEAQ. The CDR3 is made up of 15 amino acids. The CDR3 nucleotides are TGTGCCAGCAGCTTAGAATCAGGGCGCTCCTACGAGCAGTACTTC. Amino acids: CASSLESGRSYEQYF.

The chain has TRBV5-1 and TRBJ1-2; 7 positions agree with TRBD1. CDR1 SGHRS and CDR2 YFSETQ come from the germline V gene. This CDR3 has 14 amino acids. Losses at the gene ends were 2 bases for V and 4 bases for J; bases not matched to a gene: 5. CDR3 sequence reads: CASSFRQGGYGYTF. CDR3 nucleotide sequence: TGCGCCAGCAGCTTTCGACAGGGTGGCTATGGCTACACCTTC.

The chain is built from TRBV5-6 and TRBJ1-1; D perhaps matches TRBD1 (6 bases). Between the trimmed V and J ends, which lost 2 bases and 2 bases, there was a span of 13 bases. Germline loops: CDR1 SGHDT, CDR2 YYEEEE. CDR3 length equals 15 residues. The CDR3 DNA is TGTGCCAGCAGCTTAACCCCGGGGACAAACACTGAAGCTTTCTTT. As protein: CASSLTPGTNTEAFF.